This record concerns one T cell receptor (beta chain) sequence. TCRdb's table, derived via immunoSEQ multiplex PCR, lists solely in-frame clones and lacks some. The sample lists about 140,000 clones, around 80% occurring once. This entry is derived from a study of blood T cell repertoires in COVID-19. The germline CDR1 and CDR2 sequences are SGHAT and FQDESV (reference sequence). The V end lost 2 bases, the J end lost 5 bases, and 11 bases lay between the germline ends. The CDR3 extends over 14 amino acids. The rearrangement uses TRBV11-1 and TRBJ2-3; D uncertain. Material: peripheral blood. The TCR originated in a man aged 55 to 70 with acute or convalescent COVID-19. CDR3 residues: CASSLKELGDTQYF. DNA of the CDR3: TGTGCCAGCAGCTTAAAGGAGCTCGGAGATACGCAGTATTTT.